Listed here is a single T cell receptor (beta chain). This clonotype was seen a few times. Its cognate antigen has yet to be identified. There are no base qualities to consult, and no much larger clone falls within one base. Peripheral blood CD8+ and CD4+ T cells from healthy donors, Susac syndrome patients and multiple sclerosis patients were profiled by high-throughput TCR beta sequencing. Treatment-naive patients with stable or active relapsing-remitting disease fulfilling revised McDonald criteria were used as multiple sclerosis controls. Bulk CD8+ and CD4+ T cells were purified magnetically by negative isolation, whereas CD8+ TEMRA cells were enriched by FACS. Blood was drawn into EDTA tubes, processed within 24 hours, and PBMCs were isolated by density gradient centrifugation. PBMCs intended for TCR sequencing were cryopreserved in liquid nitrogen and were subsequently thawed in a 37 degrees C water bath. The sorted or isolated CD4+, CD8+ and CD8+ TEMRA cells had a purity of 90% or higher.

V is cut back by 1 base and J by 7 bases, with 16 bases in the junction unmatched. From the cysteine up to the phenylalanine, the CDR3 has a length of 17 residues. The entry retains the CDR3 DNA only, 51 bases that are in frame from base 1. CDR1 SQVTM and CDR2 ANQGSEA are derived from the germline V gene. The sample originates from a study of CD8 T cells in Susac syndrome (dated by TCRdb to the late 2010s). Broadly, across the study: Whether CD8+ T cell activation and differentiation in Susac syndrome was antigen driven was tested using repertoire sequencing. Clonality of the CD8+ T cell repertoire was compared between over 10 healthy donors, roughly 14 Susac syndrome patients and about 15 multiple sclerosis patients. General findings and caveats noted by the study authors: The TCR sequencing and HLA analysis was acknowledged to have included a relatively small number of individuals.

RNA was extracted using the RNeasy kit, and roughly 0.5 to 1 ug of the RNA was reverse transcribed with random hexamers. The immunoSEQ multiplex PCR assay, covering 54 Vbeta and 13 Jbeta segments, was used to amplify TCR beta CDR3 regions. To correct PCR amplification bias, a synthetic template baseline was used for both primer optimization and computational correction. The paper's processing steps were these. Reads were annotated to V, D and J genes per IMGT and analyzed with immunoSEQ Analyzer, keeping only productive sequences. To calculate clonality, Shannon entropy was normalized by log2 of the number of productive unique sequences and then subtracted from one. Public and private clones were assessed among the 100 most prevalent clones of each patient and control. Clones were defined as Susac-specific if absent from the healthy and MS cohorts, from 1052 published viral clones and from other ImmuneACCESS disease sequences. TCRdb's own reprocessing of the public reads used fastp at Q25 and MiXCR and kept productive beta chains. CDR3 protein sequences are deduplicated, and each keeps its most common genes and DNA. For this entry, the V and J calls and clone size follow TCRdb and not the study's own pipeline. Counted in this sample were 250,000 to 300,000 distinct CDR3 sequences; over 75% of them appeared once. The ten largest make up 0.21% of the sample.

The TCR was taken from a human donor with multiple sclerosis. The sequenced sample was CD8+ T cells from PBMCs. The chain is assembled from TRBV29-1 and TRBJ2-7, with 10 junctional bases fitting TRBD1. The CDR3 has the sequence CSVEATPGQGGYREQYF. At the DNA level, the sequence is TGCAGCGTTGAAGCCACCCCCGGACAGGGGGGGTATAGGGAGCAGTACTTC.